This TCR beta chain was documented in a study of shared clonotypes between healthy human individuals. Study-level information: CD8 memory received one plate per donor, CD8 naive two, CD4 memory three and CD4 naive three.

Study-level findings and limits: The study drew on few donors, limiting represented genetic and exposure-history diversity. Clonotype sharing among the donors was expected to vary with sequencing depth.

V was trimmed by 2 bases and J by 3 bases, leaving 14 bases between them. This CDR3 is 16 amino acids long. Looked up from germline, CDR1 is MNHEY and CDR2 is SVGAGI. With respect to this clone: Its antigen remains unknown.

Clones were sequenced by immunoSEQ multiplex PCR, and TCRdb holds only the in-frame ones, with some missing. The table shows nearly 750,000 clones, with 55% to 75% occurring only once. Adult Caucasians living in Nashville, Tennessee made up all of the donors. The chain joins TRBV6-5 to TRBJ2-1, with D possibly matching TRBD2 (5 bases). This clonotype was obtained from a woman in her 30s in good health. Material for sequencing was memory CD4+ T cells sorted from blood. Subset defined: CD45RA-negative fraction. CDR3 nucleotides: TGTGCCAGCAGTTACGGACCGGGGATAGACTACAATGAGCAGTTCTTC. Protein product: CASSYGPGIDYNEQFF.